Following are 16 T cell receptor beta chains from one sample sequenced in a study of CD8+ T cells in alopecia areata. Indicated treatment: oral pan-JAK inhibitor, 5-10 mg twice daily. Sequencing templates came from extracted RNA that was reverse transcribed into cDNA. Clones were sequenced by immunoSEQ multiplex PCR, and TCRdb holds only the in-frame ones, with some missing. The data contain around 160,000 clones, roughly 60% of them seen just once; the ten biggest clones take up 14%. The starting material was CD4+ T cells sorted from blood, obtained at week 24, from a patient treated with tofacitinib. The receptors were sampled from a human donor with alopecia areata.

The chain employs TRBV20-1 and TRBJ1-2; D remains unclear. This CDR3 comprises 11 residues. Germline values: CDR1 DFQATT, CDR2 SNEGSKA (reference sequence). V was pared by 6 bases and J by 6 bases, with 11 bases between. CDR3 amino acids: CSAASGDGYTF. The CDR3 bases are TGCAGTGCCGCCTCGGGAGATGGCTACACCTTC.

The genes are TRBV5-1 and TRBJ1-3; D is perhaps TRBD1 (6 bases). This CDR3 is 16 amino acids long. The V gene's germline CDR1 is SGHRS and CDR2 YFSETQ. The ends were cut back, 4 bases at V and 0 bases at J, with 14 bases in the middle. The CDR3 region has the DNA TGCGCCAGCAGCCGAGGTCGGGACATCTCTGGAAACACCATATATTTT. Residues: CASSRGRDISGNTIYF.

The CDR3 region has the DNA TGCAGCGTTGGGCCCCGATGGGGGAACAATGAGCAGTTCTTC. Protein: CSVGPRWGNNEQFF. The gene calls are TRBV29-1 and TRBJ2-1, with D perhaps assigned TRBD1 or TRBD2 (5 bases each). CDR1 is SQVTM, CDR2 ANQGSEA, per germline. Trimming removed 4 bases from V and 5 bases from J, with 15 bases in between. CDR3 length: 14 residues.

J is TRBJ2-1 and V is TRBV5-1; a possible D gene is TRBD2 (5 bases). From germline, CDR1 is SGHRS and CDR2 YFSETQ. The V gene lost 4 bases and the J gene lost 1 base, with 15 bases spanning the gap. The length of the CDR3 is 16 residues. In nucleotides, the CDR3 is TGCGCCAGCAGCGCCGGGGTGAGGGAGTCCTACAATGAGCAGTTCTTC. It translates to CASSAGVRESYNEQFF. Supplemented by reference TRBV5-1 and TRBJ2-1, the full variable domain reads KAGVTQTPRYLIKTRGQQVTLSCSPISGHRSVSWYQQTPGQGLQFLFEYFSETQRNKGNFPGRFSGRQFSNSRSEMNVSTLELGDSALYLCASSAGVRESYNEQFFGPGTRLTVL.

J is TRBJ2-2 and V is TRBV30; 8 nucleotides agree with TRBD1. Germline V gene lookup returns CDR1 GTSNPN and CDR2 SVGIG (reference sequence). The V segment lost 5 bases and the J segment 8 bases; nucleotides outside the gene matches: 7. The CDR3 spans 13 residues. Here the CDR3 reads CAWSGTGNGELFF. CDR3 nucleotide sequence: TGTGCCTGGTCCGGGACAGGCAATGGGGAGCTGTTTTTT.

This chain uses TRBV25-1 with TRBJ1-6, with D unresolved. Germline CDR1 MGHDK, CDR2 SYGVNS. CDR3 length: 14 amino acids. The V and J ends lost 5 bases and 6 bases respectively, with 11 bases between them. This CDR3 reads CASSWGDFNSPLHF. CDR3 bases: TGTGCCAGCAGTTGGGGAGATTTTAATTCACCCCTCCACTTT.

The V and J genes are TRBV14 and TRBJ1-5; a weak D match, TRBD1 (5 bases). V gave up 4 bases and J gave up 3 bases, with 13 bases separating them. The germline V gene has CDR1 SGHDN and CDR2 FVKESK. CDR3 length: 15 residues. CDR3 bases: TGTGCCAGCAGCCGTGGTGGGGGGTACAATCAGCCCCAGCATTTT. Translated: CASSRGGGYNQPQHF.

The J gene is TRBJ1-2, the V gene TRBV6-6; TRBD1 aligns across 7 bases. The V gene's germline CDR1 is MNHNY and CDR2 SVGAGI (reference sequence). V trimming: 7 bases; J trimming: 5 bases; junction bases outside the gene matches: 10. The CDR3 is 14 residues long. The CDR3 nucleotides are TGTGCCAGCAACCCAGGGGGGCGGAGATATGGCTACACCTTC. It is translated as CASNPGGRRYGYTF.

The rearrangement joins TRBV20-1 to TRBJ2-1; D might be TRBD1 or TRBD2, each matching 5 bases. The CDR3 loop spans 11 amino acids. Per germline, CDR1 DFQATT and CDR2 SNEGSKA (reference sequence). This chain's CDR3 is CRGTGGNEQFF. The CDR3 bases are TGCAGGGGGACGGGCGGCAATGAGCAGTTCTTC.

This clone was seen only a few times. The chain recombines TRBV4-1 with TRBJ2-1; the D is unclear. There are 15 residues in the CDR3. CDR1 and CDR2 from the germline V gene are MGHRA and YSYEKL. V was clipped by 0 bases and J by 8 bases, with 14 bases between them. CDR3 DNA sequence: TGCGCCAGCAGCCAAGATGGGTCCCCGGTGGATGAGCAGTTCTTC. It is translated as CASSQDGSPVDEQFF.

The chain has TRBV9 and TRBJ2-3; D not certain. CDR3 length: 11 amino acids. Trimming stripped 0 bases from V and 8 bases from J, with 4 bases between. The germline gives CDR1 SGDLS, CDR2 YYNGEE. The CDR3 sequence is CASSVESTQYF. As DNA, the CDR3 is TGTGCCAGCAGCGTAGAAAGTACGCAGTATTTT.

This clone is a singleton in its sample. This chain connects TRBV5-6 to TRBJ1-1; tentative D call: TRBD1 (5 bases). This CDR3 is 16 amino acids long. CDR1 is SGHDT and CDR2 is YYEEEE in the germline V gene. Trimming took off 4 bases at V and 4 bases at J, with 20 bases between the two ends. CDR3 DNA sequence: TGTGCCAGCAGCCCGGCGGGAGGGGCCTGGGGCACTGAAGCTTTCTTT. It is translated as CASSPAGGAWGTEAFF.

This chain links TRBV30 with TRBJ1-4; D is uncertain. Germline V gene lookup returns CDR1 GTSNPN and CDR2 SVGIG (reference sequence). Trimming removed 0 bases at V and 5 bases at J, with 7 bases between. This CDR3 spans 13 amino acids. The CDR3 nucleotides are TGTGCCTGGAGTGTTGGGCCCAATGAAAAACTGTTTTTT. Its protein product is CAWSVGPNEKLFF. The complete variable domain, with remaining parts taken from reference TRBV30 and TRBJ1-4, reads SQTIHQWPATLVQPVGSPLSLECTVEGTSNPNLYWYRQAAGRGLQLLFYSVGIGQISSEVPQNLSASRPQDRQFILSSKKLLLSDSGFYLCAWSVGPNEKLFFGSGTQLSVL.

The rearrangement links TRBV7-9 to TRBJ2-2; D is unresolved. Germline V CDR1 and CDR2: SEHNR, FQNEAQ (reference sequence). This CDR3 contains 12 residues. V was pared by 3 bases and J by 7 bases, with 6 bases between. The DNA of the CDR3 is TGTGCCAGCAGCTTTGAGAACGGGGAGCTGTTTTTT. Amino acid sequence: CASSFENGELFF.

This clone has more than one count but fewer than ten. The genes are TRBV29-1 and TRBJ1-2, with 7 bases lining up with TRBD1. The junction had 4 bases not matched to a gene; V was cut back by 5 bases and J by 4 bases. This CDR3 is 12 amino acids long. Germline CDR1 reads SQVTM; CDR2 reads ANQGSEA. CDR3 sequence: CSVLGTAYGYTF. The CDR3 DNA is TGCAGCGTTCTGGGGACAGCCTATGGCTACACCTTC.

This clone was found a few times. Other DNA sequences in the sample encode the same CDR3. The CDR3 region has the DNA TGTGCCTGGAGTGACAGGGTTGGCTACACCTTC. This sequence encodes CAWSDRVGYTF. The chain combines TRBV30 with TRBJ1-2; D is possibly TRBD1 (6 bases). The CDR3 loop spans 11 amino acids. Germline CDR1 GTSNPN, CDR2 SVGIG (reference sequence). V gave up 1 base and J gave up 7 bases, with 7 bases separating them. The full variable domain, with the rest looked up from reference TRBV30 and TRBJ1-2, is SQTIHQWPATLVQPVGSPLSLECTVEGTSNPNLYWYRQAAGRGLQLLFYSVGIGQISSEVPQNLSASRPQDRQFILSSKKLLLSDSGFYLCAWSDRVGYTFGSGTRLTVV.